Listed below are T cell receptor beta chains from one sample, sequenced in a study of neurological immune-mediated disorders. Via MiXCR, TCRdb re-called the 5' RACE reads, giving one row per CDR3 protein. The sample lists tens of thousands of distinct CDR3 sequences, around 4.3% occurring once. Sample: PBMCs. These receptor sequences come from a woman aged 55 to 70 with multiple sclerosis. Both conserved end residues are part of each CDR3. D genes are given only for firm matches.

. TRBJ1-1 TRBV18 CASSPPVSNTEAFF
. TRBJ2-7 TRBV10-3 CAISVGTPPYEQYF
TRBD2 TRBJ2-3 TRBV20-1 CSARDYNTDTQYF
. TRBJ2-3 TRBV7-9 CASSLQEGDTQYF
. TRBJ1-1 TRBV10-2 CASSEEGGTEAFF
. TRBJ1-1 TRBV5-4 CASSLPNTEAFF
. TRBJ1-2 TRBV4-3 CASSQDNLPEGYGYTF
. TRBJ1-6 TRBV20-1 CSARDQFAGGTYDSPLHF
. TRBJ2-1 TRBV7-2 CASSVQYRARNEQFF
. TRBJ1-2 TRBV6-1 CASSERGHGYTF
. TRBJ2-2 TRBV10-3 CAISPGDAYTGELFF
. TRBJ2-3 TRBV4-3 CASSPGTSTDTQYF
TRBD1 TRBJ2-4 TRBV13 CANSPGQGAGDIQYF
. TRBJ1-2 TRBV15 CATSGGPNYGYTF
. TRBJ2-3 TRBV7-2 CASSLQGWGTDTQYF
TRBD2 TRBJ2-1 TRBV7-8 CASSRSGRVDNEQFF
TRBD2 TRBJ2-3 TRBV7-2 CASGRAGVSTDTQYF
. TRBJ1-2 TRBV29-1 CSVEDLGSHYYGYTF
TRBD1 TRBJ2-1 TRBV12-3/TRBV12-4 CASSSGTGDNEQFF
. TRBJ1-1 TRBV5-1 CASSLAAQASSAFF
TRBD1 TRBJ2-2 TRBV7-2 CASSLVVTGGTGELFF
TRBD1 TRBJ1-1 TRBV6-5 CASSYLRTGPEAFF
TRBD1 TRBJ2-1 TRBV5-1 CASSFQGDEQFF
. TRBJ2-3 TRBV20-1 CSARLIFADTQYF
TRBD1 TRBJ1-5 TRBV6-2/TRBV6-3 CASSYPTGTGASDVAQHF
. TRBJ2-1 TRBV20-1 CSAFAGPSQNEQFF
TRBD1 TRBJ1-5 TRBV7-9 CASSFETGGLPQHF
TRBD2 TRBJ2-1 TRBV20-1 CSARLAGASDEQFF
TRBD2 TRBJ2-3 TRBV3-1 CASSPRLAGSTDTQYF
TRBD1 TRBJ1-2 TRBV7-2 CASSLVGQGGNYGYTF
. TRBJ2-1 TRBV4-1 CASSQAGVEGREQFF
. TRBJ1-5 TRBV29-1 CREGRGNQPQNF
. TRBJ2-1 TRBV12-3/TRBV12-4 CASSLLGLTLYNEQFF
TRBD2 TRBJ2-3 TRBV7-2 CASSSWTSGSTDTQYF
. TRBJ1-1 TRBV18 CASSAGQNTEAFF
. TRBJ2-3 TRBV7-9 CASRPPERRRKSSTDTQYF
. TRBJ1-5 TRBV20-1 CSASSYSNQPQNF
. TRBJ1-1 TRBV20-1 CSARSGVVTEAFF
. TRBJ1-1 TRBV20-1 CSGGSGTMNTEAFF